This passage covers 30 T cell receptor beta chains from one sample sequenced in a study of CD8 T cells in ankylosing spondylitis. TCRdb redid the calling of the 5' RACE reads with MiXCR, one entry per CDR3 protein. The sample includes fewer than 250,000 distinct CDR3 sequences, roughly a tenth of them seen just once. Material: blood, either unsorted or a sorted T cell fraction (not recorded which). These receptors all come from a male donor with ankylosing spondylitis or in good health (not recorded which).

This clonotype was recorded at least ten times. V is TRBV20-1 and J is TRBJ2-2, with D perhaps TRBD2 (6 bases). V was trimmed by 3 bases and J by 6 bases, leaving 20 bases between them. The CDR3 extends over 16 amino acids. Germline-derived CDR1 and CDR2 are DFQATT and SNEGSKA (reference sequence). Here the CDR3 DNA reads TGCAGTGCTAGCGTTCAGGGCGGAGGGTTGGCCGGGGAGCTGTTTTTT. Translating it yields CSASVQGGGLAGELFF.

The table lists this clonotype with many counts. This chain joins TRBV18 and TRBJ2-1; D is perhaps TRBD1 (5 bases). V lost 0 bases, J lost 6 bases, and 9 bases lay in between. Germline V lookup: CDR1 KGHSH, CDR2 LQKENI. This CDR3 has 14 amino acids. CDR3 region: CASSPPSTGNEQFF. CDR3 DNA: TGTGCCAGCTCACCACCGAGTACAGGCAATGAGCAGTTCTTC.

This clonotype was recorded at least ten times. The chain's CDR3 is CASAIGRGAVEQFF. DNA of the CDR3: TGCGCCAGCGCTATCGGGAGAGGGGCCGTTGAGCAGTTCTTC. This rearrangement joins TRBV4-1 to TRBJ2-1, with a tentative D call TRBD2 (6 bases). Trimming removed 8 bases from V and 9 bases from J, with 20 bases in between. CDR3 length: 14 amino acids. CDR1 and CDR2 from the germline V gene are MGHRA and YSYEKL.

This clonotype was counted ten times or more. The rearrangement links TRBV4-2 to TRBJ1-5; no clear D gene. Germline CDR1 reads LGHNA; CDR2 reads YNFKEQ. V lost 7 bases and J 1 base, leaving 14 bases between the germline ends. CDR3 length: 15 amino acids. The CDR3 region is CASTSSKGSNQPQHF. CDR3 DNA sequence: TGTGCCAGCACCTCCTCAAAAGGCAGCAATCAGCCCCAGCATTTT.

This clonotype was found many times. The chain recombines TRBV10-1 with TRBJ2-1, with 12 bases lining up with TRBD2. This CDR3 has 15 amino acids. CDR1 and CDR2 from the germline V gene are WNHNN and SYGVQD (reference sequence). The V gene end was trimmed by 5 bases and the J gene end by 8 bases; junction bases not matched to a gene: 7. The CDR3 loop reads CASSQQGLAGDEQFF. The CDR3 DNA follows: TGCGCCAGCAGTCAACAGGGACTAGCGGGTGATGAGCAGTTCTTC.

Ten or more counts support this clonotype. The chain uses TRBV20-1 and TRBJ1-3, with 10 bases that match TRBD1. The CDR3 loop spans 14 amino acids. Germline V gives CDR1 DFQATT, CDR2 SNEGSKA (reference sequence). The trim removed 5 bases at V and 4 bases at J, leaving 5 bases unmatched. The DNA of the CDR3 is TGCAGTGCTTTTGGACAGGGGGTCGGAAACACCATATATTTT. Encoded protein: CSAFGQGVGNTIYF.

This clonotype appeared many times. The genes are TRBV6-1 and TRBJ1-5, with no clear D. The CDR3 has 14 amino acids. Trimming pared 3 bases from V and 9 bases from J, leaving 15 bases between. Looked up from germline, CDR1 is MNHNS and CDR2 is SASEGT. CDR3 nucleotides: TGTGCCAGCAGTGAGTCACAGCTCTTAGGGCCCCAGCATTTT. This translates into CASSESQLLGPQHF.

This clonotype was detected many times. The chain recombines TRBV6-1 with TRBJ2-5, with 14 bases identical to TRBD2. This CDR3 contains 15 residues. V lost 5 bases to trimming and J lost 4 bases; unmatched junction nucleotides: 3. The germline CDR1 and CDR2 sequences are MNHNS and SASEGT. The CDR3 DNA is TGTGCCAGCAGTCGGACTAGCGGGGGGAGAGAGACCCAGTACTTC. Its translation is CASSRTSGGRETQYF.

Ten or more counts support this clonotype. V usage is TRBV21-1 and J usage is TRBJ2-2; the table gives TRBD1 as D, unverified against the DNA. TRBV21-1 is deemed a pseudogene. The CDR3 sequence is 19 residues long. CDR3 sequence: CASSSLPLLRSANTGELFF. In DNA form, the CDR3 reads TGTGCCAGCAGCAGTCTCCCCCTCTTGAGATCGGCGAACACCGGGGAGCTGTTTTTT.

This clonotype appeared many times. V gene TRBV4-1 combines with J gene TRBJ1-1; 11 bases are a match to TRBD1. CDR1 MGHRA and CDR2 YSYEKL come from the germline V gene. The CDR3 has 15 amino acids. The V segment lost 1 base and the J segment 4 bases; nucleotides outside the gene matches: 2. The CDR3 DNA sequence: TGCGCCAGCAGCCAAGGGGGGACAGGGGGCACTGAAGCTTTCTTT. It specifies CASSQGGTGGTEAFF.

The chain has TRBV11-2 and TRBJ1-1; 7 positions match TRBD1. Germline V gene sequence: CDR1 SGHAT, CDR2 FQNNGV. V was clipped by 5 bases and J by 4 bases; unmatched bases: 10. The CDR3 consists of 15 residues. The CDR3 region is CASSPSGTEGTEAFF. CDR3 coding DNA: TGTGCCAGCAGCCCATCCGGGACAGAAGGCACTGAAGCTTTCTTT.

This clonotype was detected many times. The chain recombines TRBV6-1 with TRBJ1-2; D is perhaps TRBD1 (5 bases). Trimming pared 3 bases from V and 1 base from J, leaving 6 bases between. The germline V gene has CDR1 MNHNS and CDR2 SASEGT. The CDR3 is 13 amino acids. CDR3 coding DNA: TGTGCCAGCAGTGAGCAGGGTAACTATGGCTACACCTTC. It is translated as CASSEQGNYGYTF.

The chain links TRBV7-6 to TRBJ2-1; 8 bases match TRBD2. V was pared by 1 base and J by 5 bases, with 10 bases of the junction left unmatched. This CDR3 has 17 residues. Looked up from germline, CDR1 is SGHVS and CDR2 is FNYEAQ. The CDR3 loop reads CASSLVSGGGLHNEQFF. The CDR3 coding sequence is TGTGCCAGCAGCTTAGTATCGGGGGGGGGACTACACAATGAGCAGTTCTTC.

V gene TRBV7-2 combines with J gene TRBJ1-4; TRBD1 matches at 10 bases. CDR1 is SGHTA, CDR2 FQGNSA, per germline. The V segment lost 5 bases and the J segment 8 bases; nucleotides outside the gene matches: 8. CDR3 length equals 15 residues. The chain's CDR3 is CASSPGTGVQEKLFF. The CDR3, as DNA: TGTGCCAGCAGCCCCGGGACAGGGGTTCAGGAAAAACTGTTTTTT.

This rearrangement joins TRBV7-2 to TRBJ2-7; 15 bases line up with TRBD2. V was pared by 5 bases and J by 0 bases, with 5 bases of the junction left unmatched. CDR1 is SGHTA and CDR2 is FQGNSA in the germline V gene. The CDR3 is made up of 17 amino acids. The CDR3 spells CASSDGTSGGSSYEQYF. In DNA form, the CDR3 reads TGTGCCAGCAGCGATGGGACTAGCGGGGGGAGCTCCTACGAGCAGTACTTC.

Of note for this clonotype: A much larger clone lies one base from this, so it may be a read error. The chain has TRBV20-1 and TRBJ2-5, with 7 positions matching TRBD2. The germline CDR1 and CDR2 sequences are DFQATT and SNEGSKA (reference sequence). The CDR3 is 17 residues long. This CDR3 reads CCARDWGIAGIQETQYF. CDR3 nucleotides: TGCTGTGCTAGAGATTGGGGGATAGCGGGCATTCAAGAGACCCAGTACTTC.

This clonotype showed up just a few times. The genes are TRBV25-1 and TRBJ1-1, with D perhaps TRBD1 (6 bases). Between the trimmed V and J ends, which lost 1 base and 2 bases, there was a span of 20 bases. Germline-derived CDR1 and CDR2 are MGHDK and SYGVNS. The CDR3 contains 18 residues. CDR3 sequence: CASSESYGGAPINTEAFF. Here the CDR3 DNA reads TGTGCCAGCAGTGAATCCTATGGGGGGGCCCCAATAAACACTGAAGCTTTCTTT.

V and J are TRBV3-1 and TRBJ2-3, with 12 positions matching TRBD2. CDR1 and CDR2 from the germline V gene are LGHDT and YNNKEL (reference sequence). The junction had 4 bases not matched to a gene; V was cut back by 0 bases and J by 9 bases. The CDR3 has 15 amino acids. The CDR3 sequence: CASSQELAGGGTQYF. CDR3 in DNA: TGTGCCAGCAGCCAAGAACTAGCGGGGGGAGGAACGCAGTATTTT.

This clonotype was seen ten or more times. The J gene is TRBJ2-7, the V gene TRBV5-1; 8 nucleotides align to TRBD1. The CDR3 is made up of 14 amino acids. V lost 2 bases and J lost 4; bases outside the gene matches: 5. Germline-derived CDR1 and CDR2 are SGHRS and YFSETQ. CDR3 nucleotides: TGCGCCAGCAGCTTCGGACAGGGCCTTTACGAGCAGTACTTC. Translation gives CASSFGQGLYEQYF. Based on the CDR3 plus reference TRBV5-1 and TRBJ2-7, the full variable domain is KAGVTQTPRYLIKTRGQQVTLSCSPISGHRSVSWYQQTPGQGLQFLFEYFSETQRNKGNFPGRFSGRQFSNSRSEMNVSTLELGDSALYLCASSFGQGLYEQYFGPGTRLTVT.

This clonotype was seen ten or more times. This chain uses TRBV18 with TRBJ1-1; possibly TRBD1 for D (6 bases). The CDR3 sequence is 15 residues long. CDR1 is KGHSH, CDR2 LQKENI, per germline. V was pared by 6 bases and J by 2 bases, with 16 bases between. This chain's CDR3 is CASSALAGANTEAFF. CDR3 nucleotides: TGTGCCAGCTCCGCCCTGGCAGGGGCTAACACTGAAGCTTTCTTT. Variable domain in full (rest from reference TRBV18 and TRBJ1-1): NAGVMQNPRHLVRRRGQEARLRCSPMKGHSHVYWYRQLPEEGLKFMVYLQKENIIDESGMPKERFSAEFPKEGPSILRIQQVVRGDSAAYFCASSALAGANTEAFFGQGTRLTVV.

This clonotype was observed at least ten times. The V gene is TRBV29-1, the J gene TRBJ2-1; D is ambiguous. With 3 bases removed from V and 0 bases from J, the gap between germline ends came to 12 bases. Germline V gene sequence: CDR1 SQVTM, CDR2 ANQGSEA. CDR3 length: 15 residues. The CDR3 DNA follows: TGCAGCGTTGAGAAAGGCCTCAGCTCCTACAATGAGCAGTTCTTC. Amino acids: CSVEKGLSSYNEQFF.

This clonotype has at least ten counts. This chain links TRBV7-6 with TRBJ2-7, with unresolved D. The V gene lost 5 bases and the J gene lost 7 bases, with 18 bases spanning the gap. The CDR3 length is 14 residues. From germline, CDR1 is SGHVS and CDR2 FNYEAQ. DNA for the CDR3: TGTGCCAGCAGCCACGGTGGATACGATGCGGAGCAGTACTTC. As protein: CASSHGGYDAEQYF. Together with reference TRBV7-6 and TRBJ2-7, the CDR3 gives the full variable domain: GAGVSQSPRYKVTKRGQDVALRCDPISGHVSLYWYRQALGQGPEFLTYFNYEAQQDKSGLPNDRFSAERPEGSISTLTIQRTEQRDSAMYRCASSHGGYDAEQYFGPGTRLTVT.

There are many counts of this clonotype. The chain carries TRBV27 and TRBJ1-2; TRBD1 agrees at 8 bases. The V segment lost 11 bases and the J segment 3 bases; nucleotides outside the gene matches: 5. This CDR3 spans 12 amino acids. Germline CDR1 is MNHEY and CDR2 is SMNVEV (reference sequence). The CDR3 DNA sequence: TGTGCCGCCAGGGGGCGCGACTATGGCTACACCTTC. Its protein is CAARGRDYGYTF.

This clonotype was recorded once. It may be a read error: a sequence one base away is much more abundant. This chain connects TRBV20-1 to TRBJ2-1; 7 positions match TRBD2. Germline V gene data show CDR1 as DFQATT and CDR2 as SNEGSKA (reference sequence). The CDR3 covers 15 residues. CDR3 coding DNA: TGCCGTGCTAACCCCGGGACTAACTCCTACAATGAGCAGTTCTTC. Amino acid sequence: CRANPGTNSYNEQFF.

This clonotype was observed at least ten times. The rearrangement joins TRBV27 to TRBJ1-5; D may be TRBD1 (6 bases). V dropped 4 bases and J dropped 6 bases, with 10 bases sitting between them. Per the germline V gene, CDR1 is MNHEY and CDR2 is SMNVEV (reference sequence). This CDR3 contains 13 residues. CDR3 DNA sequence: TGTGCCAGCAGTTATCAGGGGACTCAGCCCCAGCATTTT. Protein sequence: CASSYQGTQPQHF.

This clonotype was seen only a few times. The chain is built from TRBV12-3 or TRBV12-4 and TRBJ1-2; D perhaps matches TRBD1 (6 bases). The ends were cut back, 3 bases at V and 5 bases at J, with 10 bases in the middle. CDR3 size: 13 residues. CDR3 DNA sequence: TGTGCCAGCAGTTTTACAGGGAATTATGGCTACACCTTC. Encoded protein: CASSFTGNYGYTF.

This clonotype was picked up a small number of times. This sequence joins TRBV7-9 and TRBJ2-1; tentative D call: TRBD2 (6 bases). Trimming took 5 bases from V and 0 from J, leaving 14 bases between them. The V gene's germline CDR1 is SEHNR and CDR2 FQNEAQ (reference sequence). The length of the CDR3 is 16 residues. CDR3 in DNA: TGTGCCAGCAGCCCTCTAATCGGGAGCTCCTACAATGAGCAGTTCTTC. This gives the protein CASSPLIGSSYNEQFF. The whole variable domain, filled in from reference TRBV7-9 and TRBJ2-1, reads DTGVSQNPRHKITKRGQNVTFRCDPISEHNRLYWYRQTLGQGPEFLTYFQNEAQLEKSRLLSDRFSAERPKGSFSTLEIQRTEQGDSAMYLCASSPLIGSSYNEQFFGPGTRLTVL.

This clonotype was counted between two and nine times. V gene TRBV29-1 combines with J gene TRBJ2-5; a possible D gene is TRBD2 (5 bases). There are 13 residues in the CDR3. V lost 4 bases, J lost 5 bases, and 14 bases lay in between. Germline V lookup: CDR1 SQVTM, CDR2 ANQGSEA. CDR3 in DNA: TGCAGCGTTGGCGGACTCCTAGGGGAGACCCAGTACTTC. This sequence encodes CSVGGLLGETQYF.

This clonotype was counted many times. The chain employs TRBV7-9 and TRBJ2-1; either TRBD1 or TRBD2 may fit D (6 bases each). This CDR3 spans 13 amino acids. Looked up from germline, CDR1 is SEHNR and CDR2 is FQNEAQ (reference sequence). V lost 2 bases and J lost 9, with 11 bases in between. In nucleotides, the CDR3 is TGTGCCAGCAGCTTATCCGGGGGCAGTGAGCAGTTCTTC. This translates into CASSLSGGSEQFF.

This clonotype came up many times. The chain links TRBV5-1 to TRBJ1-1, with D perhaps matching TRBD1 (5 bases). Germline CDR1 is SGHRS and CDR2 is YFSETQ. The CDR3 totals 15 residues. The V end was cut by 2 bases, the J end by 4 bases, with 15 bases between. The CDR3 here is CASSFSWEGSTEAFF. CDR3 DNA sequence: TGCGCCAGCAGCTTCTCATGGGAGGGGAGCACTGAAGCTTTCTTT.